This TCR beta chain was identified during a study of T cell responses to AZD1222 COVID-19 vaccine. Whole-study results and caveats: All repertoire sampling was performed exclusively after the peak T cell response. Two doses of AZD1222 preceded a rise in Spike-specific TCR breadth and depth. Epitopes outside B.1.351 and B.1.1.7 mutated regions reportedly drew nearly half of spike TCRs.

This clone was detected a few times. Its cognate antigen is unknown. Generated by immunoSEQ multiplex PCR, the TCRdb table keeps only in-frame clones and is missing some. The profile shows about 20,000 clones, 84% of them singletons. This CDR3 has 13 residues. V lost 7 bases and J lost 1; bases outside the gene matches: 3. Germline V gene sequence: CDR1 MNHEY, CDR2 SVGAGI. The receptor's source is an adult who received the AZD1222 COVID-19 vaccine. Sequenced here: peripheral blood, sampled 28 days after the second AZD1222 dose. The V call is TRBV6-5, the J call TRBJ1-1; TRBD1 matches at 7 bases. In DNA, the CDR3 is TGTGCCAGCAACAGGGGACGGAACACTGAAGCTTTCTTT. Translating it yields CASNRGRNTEAFF.